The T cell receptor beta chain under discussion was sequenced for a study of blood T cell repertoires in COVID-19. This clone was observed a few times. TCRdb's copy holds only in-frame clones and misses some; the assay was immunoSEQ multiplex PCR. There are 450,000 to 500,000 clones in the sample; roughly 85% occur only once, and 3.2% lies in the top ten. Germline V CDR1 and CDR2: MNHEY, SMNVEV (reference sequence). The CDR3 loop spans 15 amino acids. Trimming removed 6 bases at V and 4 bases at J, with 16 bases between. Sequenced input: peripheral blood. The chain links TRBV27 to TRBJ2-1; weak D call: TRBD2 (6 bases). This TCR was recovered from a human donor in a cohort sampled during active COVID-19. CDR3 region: CASRPGLPHYNEQFF. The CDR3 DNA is TGTGCCAGCAGGCCGGGACTTCCCCATTACAATGAGCAGTTCTTC.